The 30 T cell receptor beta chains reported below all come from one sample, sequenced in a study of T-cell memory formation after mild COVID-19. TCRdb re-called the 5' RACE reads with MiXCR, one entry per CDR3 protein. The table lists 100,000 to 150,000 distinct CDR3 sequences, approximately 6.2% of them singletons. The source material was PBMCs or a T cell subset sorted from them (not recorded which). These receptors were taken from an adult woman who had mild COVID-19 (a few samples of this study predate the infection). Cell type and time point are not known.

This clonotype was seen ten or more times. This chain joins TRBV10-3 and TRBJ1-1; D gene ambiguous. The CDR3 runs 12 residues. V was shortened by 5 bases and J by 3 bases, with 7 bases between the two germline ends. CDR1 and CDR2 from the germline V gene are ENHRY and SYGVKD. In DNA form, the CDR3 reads TGTGCCATCAGTTGGGGAGACACTGAAGCTTTCTTT. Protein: CAISWGDTEAFF.

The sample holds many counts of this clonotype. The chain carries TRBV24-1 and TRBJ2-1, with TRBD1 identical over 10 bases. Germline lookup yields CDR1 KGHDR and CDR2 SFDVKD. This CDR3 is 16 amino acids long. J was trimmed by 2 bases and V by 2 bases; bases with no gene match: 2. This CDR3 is CATSDSGTGAYNEQFF. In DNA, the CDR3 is TGTGCCACCAGTGATTCCGGGACAGGGGCCTACAATGAGCAGTTCTTC.

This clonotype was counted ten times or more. The CDR3 nucleotides read TGTGCCAGCAGCAGTGTCCCACTAGACAGGTCTTTCGCGAACACTGAAGCTTTCTTT. Translated, it gives CASSSVPLDRSFANTEAFF. The V call is TRBV7-9, the J call TRBJ1-1, with D possibly matching TRBD1 (6 bases). Trimming cost V 5 bases and J 1 base, with 26 bases left between them. The germline gives CDR1 SEHNR, CDR2 FQNEAQ (reference sequence). The CDR3 loop spans 19 amino acids.

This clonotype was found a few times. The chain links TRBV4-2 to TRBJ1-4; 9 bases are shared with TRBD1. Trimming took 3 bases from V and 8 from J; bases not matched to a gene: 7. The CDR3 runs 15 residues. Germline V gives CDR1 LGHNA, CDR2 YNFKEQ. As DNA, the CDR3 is TGTGCCAGCAGCCAGGGGACAGGGAAGTCAGAAAAACTGTTTTTT. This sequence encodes CASSQGTGKSEKLFF.

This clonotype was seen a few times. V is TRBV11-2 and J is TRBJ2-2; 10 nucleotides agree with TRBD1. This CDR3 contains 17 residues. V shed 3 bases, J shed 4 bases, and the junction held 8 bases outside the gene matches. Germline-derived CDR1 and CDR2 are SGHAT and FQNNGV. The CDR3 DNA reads TGTGCCAGCAGCTTCTTGGGACAGGGGATCGGCACCGGGGAGCTGTTTTTT. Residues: CASSFLGQGIGTGELFF.

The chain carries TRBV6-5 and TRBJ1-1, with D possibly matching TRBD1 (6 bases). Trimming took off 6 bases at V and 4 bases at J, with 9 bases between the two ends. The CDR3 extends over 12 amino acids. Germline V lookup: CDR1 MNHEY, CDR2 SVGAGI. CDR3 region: CASSSDSTEAFF. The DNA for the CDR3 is TGTGCCAGCAGCTCGGACAGCACTGAAGCTTTCTTT.

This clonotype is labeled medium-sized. The CDR3 sequence: CASSSRATSGRALYNEQFF. The CDR3 region has the DNA TGTGCCAGCAGCTCCCGGGCGACTAGCGGGAGGGCCTTGTACAATGAGCAGTTCTTC. V gene TRBV7-2 combines with J gene TRBJ2-1, with 14 bases identical to TRBD2. Germline trimming cut 4 bases from V and 4 bases from J; bases unmatched to any gene: 12. CDR3 length: 19 amino acids. Germline-derived CDR1 and CDR2 are SGHTA and FQGNSA.

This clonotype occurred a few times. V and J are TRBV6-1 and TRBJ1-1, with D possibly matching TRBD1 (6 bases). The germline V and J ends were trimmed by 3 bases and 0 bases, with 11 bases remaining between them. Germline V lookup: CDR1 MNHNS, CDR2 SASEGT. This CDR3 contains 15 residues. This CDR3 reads CASSDPGHVNTEAFF. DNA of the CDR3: TGTGCCAGCAGTGACCCGGGACACGTGAACACTGAAGCTTTCTTT.

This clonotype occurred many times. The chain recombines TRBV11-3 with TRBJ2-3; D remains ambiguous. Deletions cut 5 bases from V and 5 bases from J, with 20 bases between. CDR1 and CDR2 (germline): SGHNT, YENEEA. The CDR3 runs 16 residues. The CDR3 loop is CASSPTLLRPQDTQYF. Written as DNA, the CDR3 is TGTGCCAGCAGCCCAACCCTTCTCAGGCCTCAAGATACGCAGTATTTT. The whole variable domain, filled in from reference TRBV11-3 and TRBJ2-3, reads EAGVVQSPRYKIIEKKQPVAFWCNPISGHNTLYWYLQNLGQGPELLIRYENEEAVDDSQLPKDRFSAERLKGVDSTLKIQPAELGDSAVYLCASSPTLLRPQDTQYFGPGTRLTVL.

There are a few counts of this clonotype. CDR3 protein: CSARAGGYTGELFF. CDR3 DNA sequence: TGCAGTGCTAGAGCGGGGGGATATACCGGGGAGCTGTTTTTT. This chain uses TRBV20-1 with TRBJ2-2, with 7 bases lining up with TRBD2. Germline loops: CDR1 DFQATT, CDR2 SNEGSKA (reference sequence). V shed 1 base and J 5 bases; nucleotides not matched to a gene: 4. The CDR3 runs to 14 residues.

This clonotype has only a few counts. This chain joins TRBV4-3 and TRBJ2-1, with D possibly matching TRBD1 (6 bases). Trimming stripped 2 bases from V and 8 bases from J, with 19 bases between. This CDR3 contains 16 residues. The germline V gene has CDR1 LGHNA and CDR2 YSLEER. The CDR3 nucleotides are TGCGCCAGCAGCCAAAGGGAGACGAATAGGGGGTATGAGCAGTTCTTC. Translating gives CASSQRETNRGYEQFF.

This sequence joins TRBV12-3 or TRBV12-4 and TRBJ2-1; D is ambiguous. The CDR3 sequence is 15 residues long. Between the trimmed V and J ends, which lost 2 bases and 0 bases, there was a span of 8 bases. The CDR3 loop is CASSLMRSSYNEQFF. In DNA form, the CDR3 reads TGTGCCAGCAGTTTAATGAGAAGCTCCTACAATGAGCAGTTCTTC.

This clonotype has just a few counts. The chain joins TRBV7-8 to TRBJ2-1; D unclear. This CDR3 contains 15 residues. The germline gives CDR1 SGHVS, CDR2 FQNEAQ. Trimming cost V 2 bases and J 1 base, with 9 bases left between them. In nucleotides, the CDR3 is TGTGCCAGCAGCTTAACGGCAGTTTCCTACAATGAGCAGTTCTTC. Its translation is CASSLTAVSYNEQFF.

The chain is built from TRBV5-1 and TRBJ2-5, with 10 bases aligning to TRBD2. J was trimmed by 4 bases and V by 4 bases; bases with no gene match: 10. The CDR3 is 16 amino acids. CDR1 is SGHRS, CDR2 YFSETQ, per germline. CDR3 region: CASSPGAGGPGETQYF. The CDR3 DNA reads TGCGCCAGCAGCCCGGGAGCGGGGGGGCCCGGAGAGACCCAGTACTTC.

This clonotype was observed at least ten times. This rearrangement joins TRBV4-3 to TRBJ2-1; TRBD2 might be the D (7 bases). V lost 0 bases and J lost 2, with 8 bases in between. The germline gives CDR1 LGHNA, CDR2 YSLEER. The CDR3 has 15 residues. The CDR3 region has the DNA TGCGCCAGCAGCCAAGACGGGGGGCCCTACAATGAGCAGTTCTTC. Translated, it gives CASSQDGGPYNEQFF.

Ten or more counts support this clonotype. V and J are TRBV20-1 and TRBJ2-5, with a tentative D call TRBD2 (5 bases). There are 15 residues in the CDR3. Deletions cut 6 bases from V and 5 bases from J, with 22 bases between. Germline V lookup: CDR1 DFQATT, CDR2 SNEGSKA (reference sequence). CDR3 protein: CSADLELAVSETQYF. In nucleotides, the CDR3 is TGCAGTGCCGACCTGGAGCTAGCCGTCTCGGAGACCCAGTACTTC.

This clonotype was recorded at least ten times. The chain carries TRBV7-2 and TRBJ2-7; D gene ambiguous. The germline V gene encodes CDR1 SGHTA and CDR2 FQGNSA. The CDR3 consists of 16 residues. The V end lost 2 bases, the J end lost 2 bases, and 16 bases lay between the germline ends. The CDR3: CASSLFGNSSPYEQYF. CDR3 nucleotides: TGTGCCAGCAGCTTATTCGGCAACAGTTCCCCCTACGAGCAGTACTTC.

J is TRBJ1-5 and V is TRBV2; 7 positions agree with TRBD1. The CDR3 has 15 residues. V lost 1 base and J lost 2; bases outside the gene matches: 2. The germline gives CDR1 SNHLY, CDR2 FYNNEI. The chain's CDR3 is CASSEGGGRNQPQHF. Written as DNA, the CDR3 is TGTGCCAGCAGTGAAGGAGGGGGCCGCAATCAGCCCCAGCATTTT. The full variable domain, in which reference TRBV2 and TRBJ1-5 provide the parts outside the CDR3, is EPEVTQTPSHQVTQMGQEVILRCVPISNHLYFYWYRQILGQKVEFLVSFYNNEISEKSEIFDDQFSVERPDGSNFTLKIRSTKLEDSAMYFCASSEGGGRNQPQHFGDGTRLSIL.

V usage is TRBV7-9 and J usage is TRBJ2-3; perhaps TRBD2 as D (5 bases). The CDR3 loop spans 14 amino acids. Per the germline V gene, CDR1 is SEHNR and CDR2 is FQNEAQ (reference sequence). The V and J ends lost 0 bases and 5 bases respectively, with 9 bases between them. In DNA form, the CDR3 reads TGTGCCAGCAGCTTAGCCCAGCGGCGAGATACGCAGTATTTT. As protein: CASSLAQRRDTQYF.

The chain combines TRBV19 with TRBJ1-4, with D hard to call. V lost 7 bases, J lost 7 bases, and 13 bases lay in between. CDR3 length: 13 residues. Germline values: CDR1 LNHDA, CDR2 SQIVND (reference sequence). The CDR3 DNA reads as TGTGCCAGTAAGAGAGGGCGTGCTGAAAAACTGTTTTTT. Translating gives CASKRGRAEKLFF.

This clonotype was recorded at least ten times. The CDR3 protein is CASSLGTTYEQYF. The CDR3 DNA follows: TGTGCCAGCAGCTTAGGGACCACCTACGAGCAGTACTTC. The chain recombines TRBV5-4 with TRBJ2-7; D tentatively fits TRBD1 or TRBD2 (5 bases each). The CDR3 is 13 residues long. V was shortened by 2 bases and J by 2 bases, with 8 bases between the two germline ends. The germline V gene has CDR1 SGHNT and CDR2 YYREEE (reference sequence).

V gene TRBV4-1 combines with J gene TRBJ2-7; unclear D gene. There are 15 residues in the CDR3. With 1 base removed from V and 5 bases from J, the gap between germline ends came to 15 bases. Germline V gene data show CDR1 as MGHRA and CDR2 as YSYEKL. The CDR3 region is CASSQVVGSINEQYF. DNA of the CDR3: TGCGCCAGCAGCCAAGTGGTAGGCAGTATTAACGAGCAGTACTTC.

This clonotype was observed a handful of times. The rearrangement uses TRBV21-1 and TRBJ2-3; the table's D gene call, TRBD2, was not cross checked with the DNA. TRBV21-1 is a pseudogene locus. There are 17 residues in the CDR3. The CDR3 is CASSKGGGGSGTDTQYF. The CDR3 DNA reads TGTGCCAGCAGCAAAGGAGGTGGCGGGAGTGGCACAGATACGCAGTATTTT.

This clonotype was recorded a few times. The chain's CDR3 is CASSPLGNTIYF. The CDR3, as DNA: TGTGCCAGCAGTCCACTGGGAAACACCATATATTTT. The chain joins TRBV12-3 or TRBV12-4 to TRBJ1-3; no clear D gene. V was clipped by 5 bases and J by 4 bases, with 6 bases between them. This CDR3 contains 12 residues.

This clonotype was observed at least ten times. CDR3 nucleotide sequence: TGTGCCAGCAGTTTAGGGGGGACAAGCTACAATGAGCAGTTCTTC. This gives the protein CASSLGGTSYNEQFF. The chain links TRBV12-3 or TRBV12-4 to TRBJ2-1; tentatively, D is TRBD1 (6 bases). The CDR3 runs 15 residues. The V end was cut by 1 base, the J end by 3 bases, with 10 bases between.

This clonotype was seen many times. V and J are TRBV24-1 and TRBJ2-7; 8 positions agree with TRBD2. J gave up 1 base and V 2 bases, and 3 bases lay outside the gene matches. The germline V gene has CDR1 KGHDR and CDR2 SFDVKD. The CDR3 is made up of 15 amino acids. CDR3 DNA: TGTGCCACCAGTGATTCCGGGAGGGGATCCTACGAGCAGTACTTC. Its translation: CATSDSGRGSYEQYF.

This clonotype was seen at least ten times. The CDR3 sequence: CASSLVPLLETQYF. The CDR3 DNA follows: TGCGCCAGCAGCTTGGTTCCTCTCCTAGAGACCCAGTACTTC. The V and J genes are TRBV5-1 and TRBJ2-5, with no clear D. V lost 0 bases and J 4 bases, leaving 10 bases between the germline ends. Per germline, CDR1 SGHRS and CDR2 YFSETQ. The CDR3 is 14 amino acids.

CDR3 residues: CASSLRLAGEGEQFF. CDR3 DNA sequence: TGTGCCAGCAGCTTACGACTAGCGGGAGAAGGTGAGCAGTTCTTC. The chain employs TRBV11-1 and TRBJ2-1; TRBD2 matches 12 bases. With V trimmed by 2 bases and J by 9 bases, 5 bases remained unmatched. The CDR3 length is 15 residues. CDR1 is SGHAT, CDR2 FQDESV, per germline (reference sequence).

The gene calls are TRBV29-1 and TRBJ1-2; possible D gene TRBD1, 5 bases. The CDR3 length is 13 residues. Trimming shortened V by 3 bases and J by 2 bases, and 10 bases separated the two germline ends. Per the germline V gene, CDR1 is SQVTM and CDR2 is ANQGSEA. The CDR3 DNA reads TGCAGCGTTGAGGAGGGGATGAACTATGGCTACACCTTC. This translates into CSVEEGMNYGYTF.

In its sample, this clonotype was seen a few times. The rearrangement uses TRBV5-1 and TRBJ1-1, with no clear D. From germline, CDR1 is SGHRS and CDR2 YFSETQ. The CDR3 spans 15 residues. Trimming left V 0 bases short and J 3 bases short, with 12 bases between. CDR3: CASSLVVGRDTEAFF. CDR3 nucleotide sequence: TGCGCCAGCAGCTTGGTAGTGGGTAGGGACACTGAAGCTTTCTTT.